This TCR beta chain stems from a study of patients and donors after allogeneic stem cell transplantation. In TCRdb, the RT-PCR reads were re-called with MiXCR into one record per CDR3 protein. The sample includes about a million distinct CDR3 sequences, about a sixth of them seen just once. The V gene end was trimmed by 3 bases and the J gene end by 1 base; junction bases not matched to a gene: 5. The CDR3 is 14 amino acids. Looked up from germline, CDR1 is DFQATT and CDR2 is SNEGSKA (reference sequence). Sequences were obtained from blood, either unsorted or a sorted T cell fraction (not recorded which). This chain uses TRBV20-1 with TRBJ2-7; 8 nucleotides agree with TRBD1. This receptor was identified in a human donor who was either an allogeneic HSCT recipient or a stem cell or donor lymphocyte infusion donor (not recorded which). It is not recorded whose cells these are; they may come from a transplant donor. DNA of the CDR3: TGCAGTGCTAGCTTTGGACAGGGATCCTACGAGCAGTACTTC. Translation gives CSASFGQGSYEQYF.